The following is a T cell receptor (beta chain) sequence with its context. This clone was found a few times. The clone's antigen remains unknown. Base qualities are not provided; no much larger clone lies one nucleotide away. The immunoSEQ kit was used, according to the manufacturer's recommendations, to generate TCR beta libraries from genomic DNA. For library preparation, a first multiplex PCR was performed with proprietary primers, followed by a second PCR in which unique barcodes were added, and bead cleanups were performed after each round. Each sample batch included a kit-provided positive control reaction and a negative control reaction. The final libraries were assessed on an Agilent 4200 TapeStation D1000 ScreenTape, pooled by volume, and quantified by qPCR. Sequencing ran on an Illumina NextSeq500 with a MidOutput 150-cycle cartridge, using 156 Read1 and 15 Index1 cycles with kit custom primers. The pooled library was loaded at about 0.98 pM, with an approximately 20% PhiX control spiked in. The published analysis was carried out like this. Vendor-processed data were analyzed in R, and a clonotype was defined as all T cells sharing the same CDR3 nucleotide sequence. In the clone abundance analyses, frequencies in each sample were normalized to that sample's 10,000 most abundant clones. Public T cell clones, which averaged fewer than five per sample, were removed prior to analysis. Tumor-enriched clonotypes and baseline blood-enriched clonotypes were defined as those with an abundance difference of at least 32-fold between compartments. A beta-binomial differential abundance model was applied to find clonotypes that expanded or contracted between blood time points. Tumor-blood repertoire similarity was measured with the Baroni-Urbani and Buser coefficient, and group comparisons used two-tailed Wilcoxon tests in R. TCRdb provides this immuneACCESS table in a form limited to in-frame rearrangements. Some clones are lacking; in checked studies, under half of them reflect an unresolved V gene, and why the rest are absent is not known. V and J calls plus clone size are reproduced from that table; the DNA served to infer D and trimming. The sample table holds 100,000 to 150,000 clones, of which approximately 90% were seen once. The ten largest clones represent approximately 6% of the sample.

V sheds 4 bases and J sheds 6 bases, leaving 16 bases between their ends. According to the germline V gene, CDR1 reads SGHRS and CDR2 reads YFSETQ. Spanning cysteine to phenylalanine, the CDR3 consists of 14 amino acids. The read is trimmed to its CDR3 DNA, 42 bases read in frame from base 1. The sample is drawn from a study of radiation and T cells in renal cell carcinoma (TCRdb year 2020). For the study in its entirety: Samples were obtained from a clinical trial, in which 15 Gy stereotactic body radiation therapy was delivered to primary renal cell carcinomas and nephrectomy was performed 4 weeks later. A total of around 50 samples underwent TCR beta sequencing, made up of some 26 tumors and about 27 peripheral blood samples. A total of approximately 4 million unique CDR3 nucleotide sequences, encoding 2.7 million or so unique CDR3 amino acid sequences, were found across all 50 or so samples.

Results and caveats for the whole study, not just this receptor: Because no pretreatment tumor biopsies were available, whether clonotypes were present in the tumor at baseline could not be determined. In blood, the top tumor clonotypes increased from baseline to 2 weeks after radiation and then shrank by 4 weeks, which suggests a temporary expansion of tumor-resident clones. With a single-armed trial design, the study had no way to address how radiation dose or scheduling affects the TCR repertoire. Tracking of blood repertoire dynamics stopped at approximately four weeks after treatment, with no follow-up past that point.

The meaning of the sample's time point label: blood 2 weeks post-SBRT. In light of the paper, this sample's treatment or condition label describes: 15 Gy SBRT to primary tumor, nephrectomy 4 weeks later. To follow tumor-enriched clonotypes, serial peripheral blood was collected from radiation-treated patients at baseline and at 2 weeks and 4 weeks after SBRT. Renal cell carcinoma with clear cell pathology was present in all patients. The QIAamp DNA Blood Mini Kit (Qiagen) was used to prepare genomic DNA for TCR sequencing. Samples were included in the analyses only if all quality control checks were passed.

Sequencing used blood, obtained from a patient whose treatment included radiotherapy and nephrectomy. This sequence uses TRBV5-1 and TRBJ1-2; TRBD1 could be the D gene, as 5 bases match. The TCR sequence derives from a woman aged 70 to 79 with renal cell carcinoma. The sequenced DNA is TGCGCCAGCAGCGTCCGGGACGGAGGAAATGGCTACACCTTC. Its product reads: CASSVRDGGNGYTF.